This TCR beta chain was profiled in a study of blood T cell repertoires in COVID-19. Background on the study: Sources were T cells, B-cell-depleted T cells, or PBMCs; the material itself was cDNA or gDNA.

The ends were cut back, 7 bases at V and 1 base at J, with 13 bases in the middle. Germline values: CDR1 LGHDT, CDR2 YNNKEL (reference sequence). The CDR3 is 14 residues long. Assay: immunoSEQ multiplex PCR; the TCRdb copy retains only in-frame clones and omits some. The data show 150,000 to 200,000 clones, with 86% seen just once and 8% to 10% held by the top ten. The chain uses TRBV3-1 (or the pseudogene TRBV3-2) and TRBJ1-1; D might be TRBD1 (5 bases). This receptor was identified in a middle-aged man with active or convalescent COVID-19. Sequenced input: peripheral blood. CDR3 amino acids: CASTPNRWNTEAFF. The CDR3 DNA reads TGTGCCAGCACCCCTAACAGGTGGAACACTGAAGCTTTCTTT.